A selection of T cell receptor beta chains follows, all from one sample in a study of OX40 agonist ivuxolimab in advanced cancers. TCRdb's copy holds only in-frame clones and misses some; the assay was immunoSEQ multiplex PCR. The sample consists of 40,000 to 50,000 clones, about 86% of them appearing once. This specimen consisted of CD4+ or CD8+ T cells sorted from blood, obtained in a trial of the OX40 agonist ivuxolimab. The receptors shown here come from an adult with an advanced solid tumor such as melanoma, head and neck, liver or kidney cancer. Each CDR3 is given with its conserved first and last residue. Each record gives: D gene, J gene, V gene, clone size, CDR3 protein, CDR3 DNA. A D gene is named only where the DNA matches it firmly. A row's size may be missing; if present it is once, few, many or a size class.

>TRBD2|TRBJ2-3|TRBV5-1|.
CASSVPPGLAVQGASTDTQYF
TGCGCCAGCAGCGTTCCCCCGGGACTAGCGGTCCAGGGGGCTAGCACAGATACGCAGTATTTT
>.|TRBJ1-2|TRBV19|.
CASSIEHTLHYGYTF
TGTGCCAGTAGTATAGAGCACACCTTGCACTATGGCTACACCTTC
>.|TRBJ1-3|TRBV5-8|.
CASSLGSPTLGNTIYF
TGTGCCAGCAGCTTGGGGTCTCCAACTCTGGGAAACACCATATATTTT
>.|TRBJ2-7|TRBV19|.
CASSTTGRFQYEQYF
TGTGCCAGTAGTACTACAGGGAGGTTCCAATACGAGCAGTACTTC
>.|TRBJ1-2|TRBV30|.
CAWSAPLGVQDYGYTF
TGTGCCTGGAGTGCACCCCTGGGGGTACAGGACTATGGCTACACCTTC
>.|TRBJ2-5|TRBV7-9|.
CASSERAAKETQYF
TGTGCCAGCAGCGAACGGGCAGCCAAGGAGACCCAGTACTTC
>TRBD2|TRBJ2-1|TRBV4-1|.
CASSQELAGFYNEQFF
TGCGCCAGCAGCCAAGAACTAGCGGGGTTCTACAATGAGCAGTTCTTC
>.|TRBJ2-7|TRBV7-3|.
CASSLLYEQYF
TGTGCCAGCAGCTTACTCTACGAGCAGTACTTC
>TRBD2|TRBJ2-7|TRBV4-2|few
CASSLAGGRSEQYF
TGTGCCAGCAGCTTAGCGGGAGGGCGGAGCGAGCAGTACTTC
>.|TRBJ2-3|TRBV7-9|.
CAFDGVSTDTQYF
TGTGCTTTTGACGGGGTCAGCACAGATACGCAGTATTTT
>TRBD2|TRBJ2-1|TRBV6-6|.
CASGREGGALGEQFF
TGTGCCAGCGGCAGGGAGGGAGGGGCTCTTGGTGAGCAGTTCTTC